This TCR beta chain was documented in a study of blood T cell repertoires in COVID-19. Study-wide context: Specimens from acute and convalescent COVID-19 originated in the United States, Italy and Spain. In each case, the material was cDNA or gDNA derived from T cells, B-cell-depleted T cells, or PBMCs.

The germline CDR1 and CDR2 sequences are SGHTA and FQGNSA. The CDR3 sequence is 15 residues long. Germline trimming cut 5 bases from V and 7 bases from J; bases unmatched to any gene: 11. In the original analysis: Reference gene primer amplification yielded estimated nucleated cell counts. Clones were sequenced by immunoSEQ multiplex PCR, and TCRdb holds only the in-frame ones, with some missing. From that table come the V and J calls and clone size; the DNA was used to work out D and trimming. Here the sample spans about 200,000 clones, roughly 78% being singletons. Sequences were obtained from peripheral blood. The rearrangement links TRBV7-2 to TRBJ2-4; TRBD2 matches at 7 bases. The source is a woman older than 75 with active or convalescent COVID-19. CDR3 in amino acids: CASSTDLGGENIQYF. CDR3 bases: TGTGCCAGCAGCACCGACCTTGGGGGGGAGAACATTCAGTACTTC.